This T cell receptor beta chain was documented in a study of preoperative IRX-2 immunotherapy in early breast cancer (dated by TCRdb to about 2019). Library preparation employed the immunoSEQ multiplex PCR assay. TCRdb limited this immuneACCESS table to in-frame rearrangements with V and J called. A share of clones is missing; checked studies link under half to unresolved V genes, and the rest is unexplained. The sample includes around 62,000 clones, with less than 95% observed a single time. The top ten clonotypes cover under 2% of the sample. Comments on this clone: Its antigen is currently not known. The input lacks base qualities; no much larger clone sits a single base away.

CDR1 and CDR2, looked up from the germline V gene, are ENHRY and SYGVKD. Counted from cysteine to phenylalanine, this CDR3 has 19 amino acids. CDR3 DNA only is kept here, 57 bases in frame from base 1. The germline V and J ends show losses of 7 bases and 1 base respectively, and no gene match explains 16 bases of the junction. Interpreted using the paper, the treatment or condition label stands for: preoperative locoregional IRX-2 cytokine immunotherapy. The samples were obtained from a phase Ib study that tested preoperative, locoregional IRX-2 cytokine immunotherapy meant to prime immune responses. Before surgery, IRX-2 was given to the donors, who were patients with early-stage breast cancer.

This specimen was taken from a patient treated with IRX-2 immunotherapy. Recombination joined TRBV10-3 with TRBJ2-2, and TRBD2 matches 9 of the central bases. This receptor was identified in a human donor with breast cancer. The DNA sequence reads TGTGCCATCACCTCCCGGGAGCGGGGGGCAAACCTGAACACCGGGGAGCTGTTTTTT. Protein translation: CAITSRERGANLNTGELFF.